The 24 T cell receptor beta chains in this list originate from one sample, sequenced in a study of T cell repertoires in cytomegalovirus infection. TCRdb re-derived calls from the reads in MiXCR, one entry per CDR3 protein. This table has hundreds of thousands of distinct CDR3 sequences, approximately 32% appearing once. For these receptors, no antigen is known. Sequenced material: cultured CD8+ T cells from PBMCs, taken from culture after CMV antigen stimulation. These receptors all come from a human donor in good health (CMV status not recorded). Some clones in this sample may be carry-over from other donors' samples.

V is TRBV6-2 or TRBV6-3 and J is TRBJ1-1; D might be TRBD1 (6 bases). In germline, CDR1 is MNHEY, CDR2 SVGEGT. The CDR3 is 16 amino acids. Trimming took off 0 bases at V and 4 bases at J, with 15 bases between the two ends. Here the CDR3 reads CASSYSLNGGTTEAFF. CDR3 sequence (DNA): TGTGCCAGCAGTTACTCGTTGAACGGGGGCACCACTGAAGCTTTCTTT.

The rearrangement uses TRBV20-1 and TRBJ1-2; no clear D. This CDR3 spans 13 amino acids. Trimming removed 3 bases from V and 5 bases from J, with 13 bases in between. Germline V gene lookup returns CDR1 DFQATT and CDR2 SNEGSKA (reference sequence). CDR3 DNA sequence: TGCAGTGCTAGTGTCTCGGGATATTATGGCTACACCTTC. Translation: CSASVSGYYGYTF.

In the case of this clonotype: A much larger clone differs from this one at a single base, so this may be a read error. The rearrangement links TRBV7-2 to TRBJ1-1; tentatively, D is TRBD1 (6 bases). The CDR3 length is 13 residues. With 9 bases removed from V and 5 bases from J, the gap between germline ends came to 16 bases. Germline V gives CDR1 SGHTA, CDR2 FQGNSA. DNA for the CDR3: TGTGCCAGGAGCCAAACAGGGTGGACTGAAGCTTTCTTT. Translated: CARSQTGWTEAFF.

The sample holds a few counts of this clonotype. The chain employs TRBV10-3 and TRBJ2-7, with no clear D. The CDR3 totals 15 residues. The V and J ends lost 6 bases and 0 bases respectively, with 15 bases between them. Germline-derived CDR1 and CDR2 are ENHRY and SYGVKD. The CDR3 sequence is CAISERVLSSYEQYF. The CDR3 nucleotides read TGTGCCATCAGCGAGCGAGTACTAAGCTCCTACGAGCAGTACTTC.

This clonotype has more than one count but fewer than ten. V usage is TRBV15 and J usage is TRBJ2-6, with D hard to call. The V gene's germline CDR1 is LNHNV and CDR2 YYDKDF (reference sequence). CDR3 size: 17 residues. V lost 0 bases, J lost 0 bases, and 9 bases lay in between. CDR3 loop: CATSRDRRISGANVLTF. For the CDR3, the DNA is TGTGCCACCAGCAGAGATCGGCGGATCTCTGGGGCCAACGTCCTGACTTTC. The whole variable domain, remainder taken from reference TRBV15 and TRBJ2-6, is DAMVIQNPRYQVTQFGKPVTLSCSQTLNHNVMYWYQQKSSQAPKLLFHYYDKDFNNEADTPDNFQSRRPNTSFCFLDIRSPGLGDTAMYLCATSRDRRISGANVLTFGAGSRLTVL.

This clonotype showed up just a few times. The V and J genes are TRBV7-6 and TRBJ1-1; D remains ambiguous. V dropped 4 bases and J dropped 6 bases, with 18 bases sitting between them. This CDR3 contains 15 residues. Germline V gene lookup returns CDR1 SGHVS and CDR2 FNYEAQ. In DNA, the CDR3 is TGTGCCAGCAGCTCGTCGAGAGAAAGCGTCGCTGAAGCTTTCTTT. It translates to CASSSSRESVAEAFF.

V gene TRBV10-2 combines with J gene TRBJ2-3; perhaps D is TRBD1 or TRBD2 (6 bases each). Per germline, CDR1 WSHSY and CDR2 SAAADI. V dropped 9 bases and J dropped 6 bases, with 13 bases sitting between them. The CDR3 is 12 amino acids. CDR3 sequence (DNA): TGCGCCAGAGGGGGGTCCTCGGATACGCAGTATTTT. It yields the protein CARGGSSDTQYF.

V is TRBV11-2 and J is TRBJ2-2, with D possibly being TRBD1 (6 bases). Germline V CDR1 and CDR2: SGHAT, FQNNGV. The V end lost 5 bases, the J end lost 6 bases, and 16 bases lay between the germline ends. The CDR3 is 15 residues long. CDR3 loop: CASSPWTELAGELFF. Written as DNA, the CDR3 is TGTGCCAGCAGCCCCTGGACAGAACTAGCCGGGGAGCTGTTTTTT. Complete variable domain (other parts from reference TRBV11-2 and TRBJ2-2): EAGVAQSPRYKIIEKRQSVAFWCNPISGHATLYWYQQILGQGPKLLIQFQNNGVVDDSQLPKDRFSAERLKGVDSTLKIQPAKLEDSAVYLCASSPWTELAGELFFGEGSRLTVL.

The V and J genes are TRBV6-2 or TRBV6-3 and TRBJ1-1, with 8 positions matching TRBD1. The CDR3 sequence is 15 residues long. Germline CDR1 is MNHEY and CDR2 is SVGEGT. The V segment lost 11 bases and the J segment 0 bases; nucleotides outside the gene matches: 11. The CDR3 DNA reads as TGTGCCCTACGGAGGGGGGACAGGCTGAACACTGAAGCTTTCTTT. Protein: CALRRGDRLNTEAFF.

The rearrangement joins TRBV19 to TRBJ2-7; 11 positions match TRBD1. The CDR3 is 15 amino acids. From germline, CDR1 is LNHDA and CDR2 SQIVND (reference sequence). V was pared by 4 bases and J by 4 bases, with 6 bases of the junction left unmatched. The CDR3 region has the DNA TGTGCCAGTAGTAAAAAAGGGACAGGGGGTTACGAGCAGTACTTC. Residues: CASSKKGTGGYEQYF.

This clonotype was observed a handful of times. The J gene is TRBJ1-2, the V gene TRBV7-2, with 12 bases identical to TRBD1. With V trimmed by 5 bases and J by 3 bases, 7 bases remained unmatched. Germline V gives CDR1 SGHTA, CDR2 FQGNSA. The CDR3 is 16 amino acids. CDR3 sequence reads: CASSTYGTGGHYGYTF. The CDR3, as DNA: TGTGCCAGCAGCACCTATGGGACAGGGGGCCACTATGGCTACACCTTC.

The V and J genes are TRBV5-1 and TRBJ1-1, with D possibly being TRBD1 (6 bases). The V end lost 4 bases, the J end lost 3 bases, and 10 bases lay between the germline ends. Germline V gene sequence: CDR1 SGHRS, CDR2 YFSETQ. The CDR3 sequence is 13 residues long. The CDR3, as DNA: TGCGCCAGCAGCCCGAACAGGGACACTGAAGCTTTCTTT. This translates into CASSPNRDTEAFF.

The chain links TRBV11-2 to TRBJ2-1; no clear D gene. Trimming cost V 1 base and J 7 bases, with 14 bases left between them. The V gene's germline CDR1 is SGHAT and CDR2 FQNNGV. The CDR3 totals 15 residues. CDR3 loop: CASSLGVREKNEQFF. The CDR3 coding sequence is TGTGCCAGCAGCTTAGGAGTCCGAGAGAAGAATGAGCAGTTCTTC.

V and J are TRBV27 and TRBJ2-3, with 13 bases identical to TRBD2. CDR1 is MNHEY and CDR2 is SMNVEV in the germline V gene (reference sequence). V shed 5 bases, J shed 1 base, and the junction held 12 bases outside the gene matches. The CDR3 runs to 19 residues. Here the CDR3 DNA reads TGTGCCAGCAGTGTGAGCGGACTAGCGGGGGTTCATCGCACAGATACGCAGTATTTT. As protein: CASSVSGLAGVHRTDTQYF.

CDR3 nucleotides: TGCAGCGTGTGGGGACAGACCGGCCCTAAAAACATTCAGTACTTC. It translates to CSVWGQTGPKNIQYF. The genes are TRBV29-1 and TRBJ2-4, with 7 positions matching TRBD1. CDR1 is SQVTM, CDR2 ANQGSEA, per germline. V dropped 6 bases and J dropped 4; count of bases not matched to a gene: 12. The CDR3 has 15 residues.

The CDR3, as DNA: TGTGCCACCAGTGATTTAACCGTCTGGGACGAGCAGTACGTC. This encodes CATSDLTVWDEQYV. V and J are TRBV24-1 and TRBJ2-7; D ambiguous. The CDR3 runs to 14 residues. V was cut by 1 base and J by 5 bases, with 11 bases left in between. The germline CDR1 and CDR2 sequences are KGHDR and SFDVKD.

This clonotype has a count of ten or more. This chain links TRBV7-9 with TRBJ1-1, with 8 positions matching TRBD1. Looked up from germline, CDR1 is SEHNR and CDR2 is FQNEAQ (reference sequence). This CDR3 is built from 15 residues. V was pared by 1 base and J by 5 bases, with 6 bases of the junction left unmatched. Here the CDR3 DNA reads TGTGCCAGCAGCTTAGGAGCAGGGGGCGAAACTGAAGCTTTCTTT. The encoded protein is CASSLGAGGETEAFF.

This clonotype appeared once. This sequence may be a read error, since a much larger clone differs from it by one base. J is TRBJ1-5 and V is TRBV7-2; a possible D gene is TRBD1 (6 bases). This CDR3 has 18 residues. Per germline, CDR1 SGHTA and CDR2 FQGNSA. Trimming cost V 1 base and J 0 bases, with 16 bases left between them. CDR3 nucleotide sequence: TGTGCCAGCAGCTTAGTGAGAACAGGGAGGTATAGCAATCAGCCCCAGCATTTT. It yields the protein CASSLVRTGRYSNQPQHF.

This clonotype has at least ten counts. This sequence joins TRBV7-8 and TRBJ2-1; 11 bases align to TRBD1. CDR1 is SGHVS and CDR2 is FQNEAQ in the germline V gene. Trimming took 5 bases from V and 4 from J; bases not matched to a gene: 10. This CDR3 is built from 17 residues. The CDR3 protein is CASSPLTGTGGYNEQFF. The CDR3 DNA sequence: TGTGCCAGCAGCCCCTTAACCGGGACAGGGGGTTACAATGAGCAGTTCTTC.

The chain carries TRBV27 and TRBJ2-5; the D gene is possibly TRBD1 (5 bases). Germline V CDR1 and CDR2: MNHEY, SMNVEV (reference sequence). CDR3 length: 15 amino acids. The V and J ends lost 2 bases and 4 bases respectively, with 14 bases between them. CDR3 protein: CASSLSGGAAETQYF. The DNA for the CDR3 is TGTGCCAGCAGTTTAAGTGGTGGGGCAGCAGAGACCCAGTACTTC.

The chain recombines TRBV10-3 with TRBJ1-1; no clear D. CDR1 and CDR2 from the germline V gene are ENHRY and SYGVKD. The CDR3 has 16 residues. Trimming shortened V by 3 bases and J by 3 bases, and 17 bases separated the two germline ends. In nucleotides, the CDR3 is TGTGCCATCAGTGACCCTGTGGGATCCGGGTACACTGAAGCTTTCTTT. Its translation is CAISDPVGSGYTEAFF.

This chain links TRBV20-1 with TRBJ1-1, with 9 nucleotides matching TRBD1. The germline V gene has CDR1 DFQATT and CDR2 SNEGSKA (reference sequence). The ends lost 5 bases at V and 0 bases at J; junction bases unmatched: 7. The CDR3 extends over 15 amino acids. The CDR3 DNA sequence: TGCAGTGCTGAAACAGGGGGCAAGATGAACACTGAAGCTTTCTTT. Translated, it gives CSAETGGKMNTEAFF.

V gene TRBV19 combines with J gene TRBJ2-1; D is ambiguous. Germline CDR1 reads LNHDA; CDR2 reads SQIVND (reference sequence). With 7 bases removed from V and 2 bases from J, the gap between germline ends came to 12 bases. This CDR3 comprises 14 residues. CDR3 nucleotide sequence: TGTGCCAGTAAGAGGTCAGGCCCCTACAATGAGCAGTTCTTC. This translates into CASKRSGPYNEQFF.

The CDR3 reads CASSQGRMLFF. The CDR3 nucleotides are TGTGCCAGCAGCCAAGGACGGATGCTGTTTTTT. The V call is TRBV7-2, the J call TRBJ2-2; D unresolved. Germline CDR1 and CDR2: SGHTA and FQGNSA. The ends were cut back, 5 bases at V and 13 bases at J, with 11 bases in the middle. The CDR3 consists of 11 residues.